This T cell receptor beta chain stems from a study of human T cells and chemical hapten exposure. Study in general: Recorded diagnoses among the mostly female patients were alopecia areata, totalis or universalis.

In the study's own analysis: Sample-level TCR yields exhibited a median of around 100,000, with a range of about 20,000 to 750,000. One entry per CDR3 protein results from TCRdb running MiXCR on the RACE reads. TCRdb assigned the V and J calls; the authors' analysis was not used. The sample comprises around 380,000 distinct CDR3 sequences, about 5.4% of which are singletons, and under 9.5% rests with the top ten. Time point described: pre-sensitization, week 0. As for treatment: therapeutic diphenylcyclopropenone sensitization with weekly scalp DPC. The CDR3 extends over 14 amino acids. The V and J ends lost 2 bases and 2 bases respectively, with 10 bases between them. Germline V gene sequence: CDR1 SGHTA, CDR2 FQGNSA.

The source was whole blood, collected in connection with sensitization to the hapten diphenylcyclopropenone (DPC). The clonotype was recovered from a woman in her late teens or twenties with alopecia areata. Some clones in this sample may be carry-over from other donors' samples. This chain links TRBV7-2 with TRBJ2-7, with D unclear. The CDR3, as DNA: TGTGCCAGCAGCTTAACCCCCGGACCCTACGAGCAGTACTTC. It specifies CASSLTPGPYEQYF. Based on the CDR3 plus reference TRBV7-2 and TRBJ2-7, the full variable domain is GAGVSQSPSNKVTEKGKDVELRCDPISGHTALYWYRQSLGQGLEFLIYFQGNSAPDKSGLPSDRFSAERTGGSVSTLTIQRTQQEDSAVYLCASSLTPGPYEQYFGPGTRLTVT.